This T cell receptor beta chain was identified in a study of blood T cells in healthy people across ages. Study-level results: Unknown donor CMV status possibly confounded expanded clonotype changes.

The CDR3 contains 13 residues. The V and J ends lost 4 bases and 5 bases respectively, with 11 bases between them. From germline, CDR1 is SGHTA and CDR2 FQGNSA. The use of a sample-barcoded 5' primer and a J-beta primer mix characterized a second PCR of roughly 6 to 11 cycles. TCRdb called the 5' RACE reads again in MiXCR, with one record for every CDR3 protein. The sample gives fewer than 700,000 distinct CDR3 sequences, 40% to 50% of which show up once; about 32% is in the top ten. Notes on this clonotype: Antigen: not known.

The sequence derives from a man older than 75 in good health. Sample: blood. This chain uses TRBV7-2 with TRBJ1-2; possible D gene TRBD1, 6 bases. CDR3 loop: CASSSDRQYGYTF. Here the CDR3 DNA reads TGTGCCAGCAGCTCGGACAGACAATATGGCTACACCTTC.